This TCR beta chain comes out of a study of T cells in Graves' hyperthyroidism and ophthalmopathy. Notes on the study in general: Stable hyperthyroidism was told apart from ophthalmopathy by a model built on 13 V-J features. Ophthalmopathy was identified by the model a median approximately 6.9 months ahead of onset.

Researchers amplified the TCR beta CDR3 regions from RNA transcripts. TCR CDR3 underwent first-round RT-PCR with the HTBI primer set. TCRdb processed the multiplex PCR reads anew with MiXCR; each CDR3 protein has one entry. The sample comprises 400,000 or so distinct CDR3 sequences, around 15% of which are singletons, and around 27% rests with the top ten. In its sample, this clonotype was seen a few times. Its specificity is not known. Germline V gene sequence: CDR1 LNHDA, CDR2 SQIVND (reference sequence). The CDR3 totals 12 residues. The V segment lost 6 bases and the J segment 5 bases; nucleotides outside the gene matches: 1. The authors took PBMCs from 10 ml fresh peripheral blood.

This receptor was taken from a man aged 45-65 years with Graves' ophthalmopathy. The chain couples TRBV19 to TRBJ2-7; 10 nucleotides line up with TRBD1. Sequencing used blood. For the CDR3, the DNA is TGTGCCAGTAGAGGACAGGGGGACGAGCAGTACTTC. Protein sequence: CASRGQGDEQYF.